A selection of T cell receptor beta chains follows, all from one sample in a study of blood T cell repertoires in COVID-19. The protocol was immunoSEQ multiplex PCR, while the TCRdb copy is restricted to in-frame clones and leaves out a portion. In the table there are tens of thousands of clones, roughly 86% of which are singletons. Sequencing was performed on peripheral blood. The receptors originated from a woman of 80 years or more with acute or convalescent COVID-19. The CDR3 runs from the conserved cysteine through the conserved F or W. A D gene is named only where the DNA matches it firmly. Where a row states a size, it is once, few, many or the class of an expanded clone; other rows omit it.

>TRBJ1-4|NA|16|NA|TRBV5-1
TGCGCCAGCAGCTTGATGGGGAGGGCAACTAATGAAAAACTGTTTTTT
CASSLMGRATNEKLFF
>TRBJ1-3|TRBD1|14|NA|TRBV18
TGTGCCAGCTCACCAGACAGGGCTGGAAACACCATATATTTT
CASSPDRAGNTIYF
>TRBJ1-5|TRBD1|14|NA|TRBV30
TGTGCCTGGAGTGCAACAGGGGTAGGGCAGCCCCAGCATTTT
CAWSATGVGQPQHF
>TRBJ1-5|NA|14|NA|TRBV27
TGTGCCAGCAGTAAAGGACTGGCCCATCAGCCCCAGCATTTT
CASSKGLAHQPQHF
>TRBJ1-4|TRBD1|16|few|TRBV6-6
TGTGCCAGCAGTTACGGACCGGGACAGGGGGCAGAAAAACTGTTTTTT
CASSYGPGQGAEKLFF
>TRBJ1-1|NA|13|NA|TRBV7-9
TGTGCCAGCAGCATAAATCCCGGTACTGAAGCTTTCTTT
CASSINPGTEAFF
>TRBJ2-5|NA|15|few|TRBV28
TGTGCCAGCAGTTTCGACGGGAGTCAGGAAGAGACCCAGTACTTC
CASSFDGSQEETQYF
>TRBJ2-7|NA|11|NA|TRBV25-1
TGTGCCAGCAGTGACCATTACGAGCAGTACTTC
CASSDHYEQYF
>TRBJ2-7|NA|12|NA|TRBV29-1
TGCAGCGTTTCAGAGGGTATATACGAGCAGTACTTC
CSVSEGIYEQYF
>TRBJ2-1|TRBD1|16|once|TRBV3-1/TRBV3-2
TGTGCCAGCAGCCAACGGACAGGGGGATCTTCCAATGAGCAGTTCTTC
CASSQRTGGSSNEQFF
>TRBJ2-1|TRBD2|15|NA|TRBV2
TGTGCCAGCAGGGCCGGGACTAGCTCCTACAATGAGCAGTTCTTC
CASRAGTSSYNEQFF
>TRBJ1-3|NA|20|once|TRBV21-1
TGTGCCAGCAGCAAAGTGTTGGGACACCTTAATCACTTCTCTGGAAACACCATATATTTT
CASSKVLGHLNHFSGNTIYF
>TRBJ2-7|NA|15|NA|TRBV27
TGTGCCAGCAGTTCCCCGATTAGGGGCGGCTACGAGCAGTACTTC
CASSSPIRGGYEQYF
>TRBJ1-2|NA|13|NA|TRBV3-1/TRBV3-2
TGTGCCAGCAGCCCCGGGCAGGGCCATGGCTACACCTTC
CASSPGQGHGYTF
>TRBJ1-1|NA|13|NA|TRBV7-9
TGTGCCAGCACCACAACAGTGAACACTGAAGCTTTCTTT
CASTTTVNTEAFF
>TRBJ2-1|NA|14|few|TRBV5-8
TGTGCCAGCAGCTTGGACTCCGGGAGAGGGGAGCAGTTCTTC
CASSLDSGRGEQFF
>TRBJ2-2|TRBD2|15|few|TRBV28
TGTGCCAGCACAAGCGGGGGCCCAAACACCGGGGAGCTGTTTTTT
CASTSGGPNTGELFF
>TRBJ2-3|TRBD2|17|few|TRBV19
TGTGCCAGTAGTACACCCCTAGCGGGAGGTGAATCAGATACGCAGTATTTT
CASSTPLAGGESDTQYF
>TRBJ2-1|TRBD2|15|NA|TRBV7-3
TGTGCCAGCAGCAAACTAGCGGGAGGGTTGGGTGAGCAGTTCTTC
CASSKLAGGLGEQFF
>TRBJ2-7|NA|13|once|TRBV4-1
TGCGCCAGCAGCCAAGATAGGGGATGGGAGCAGTACTTC
CASSQDRGWEQYF
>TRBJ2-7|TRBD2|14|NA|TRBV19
TGTGCCAGTAGTATCTCGACTAGCCCGGGGGAGCAGTACTTC
CASSISTSPGEQYF
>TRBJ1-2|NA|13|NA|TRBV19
TGTGCCACCCAACCGCAGGGTGCCTATGGCTACACCTTC
CATQPQGAYGYTF
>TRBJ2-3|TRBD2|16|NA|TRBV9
TGTGCCAGCAGCTCTTCCGGGACTAGGGTAACAGATACGCAGTATTTT
CASSSSGTRVTDTQYF
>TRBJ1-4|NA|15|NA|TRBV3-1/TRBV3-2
TGTGCCAGCAGCCAAGTTGCAGGGGCGAGGGAAAAACTGTTTTTT
CASSQVAGAREKLFF
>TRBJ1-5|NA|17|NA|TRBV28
TGTGCCAGCAGTTTACCTAAAACAGGGTCCCCCGGGCAGCCCCAGCATTTT
CASSLPKTGSPGQPQHF
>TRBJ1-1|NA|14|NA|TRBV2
TGTGCCAGCAATACAGGGTTGGGTGGGACTGAAGCTTTCTTT
CASNTGLGGTEAFF
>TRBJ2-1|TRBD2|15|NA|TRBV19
TGTGCCAGTAGTATGGGGACTAGCGGGATGGATGAGCAGTTCTTC
CASSMGTSGMDEQFF
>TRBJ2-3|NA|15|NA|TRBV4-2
TGTGCCAGCAGCCAAGAGTGGGGGCCGACAGATACGCAGTATTTT
CASSQEWGPTDTQYF
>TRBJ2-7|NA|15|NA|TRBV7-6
TGTGCCAGCAGCTTAGGAGGTCTCAGCTCCTACGAGCAGTACTTC
CASSLGGLSSYEQYF
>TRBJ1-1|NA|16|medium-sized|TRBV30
TGTGCCTTCTCTCTTAACCGGGACATCATGAACACTGAAGCTTTCTTT
CAFSLNRDIMNTEAFF
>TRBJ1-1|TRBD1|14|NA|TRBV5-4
TGTGCCAGCAGCTCGACAGGGGGCAGGGCTGAAGCTTTCTTT
CASSSTGGRAEAFF
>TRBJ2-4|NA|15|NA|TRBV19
TGTGCCAGTAAAGATCCAGGGTGGGCCAAAAACATTCAGTACTTC
CASKDPGWAKNIQYF
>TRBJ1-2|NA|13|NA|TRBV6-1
TGTGCCAGCAGTGAAATACTAGTTTATGGCTACACCTTC
CASSEILVYGYTF
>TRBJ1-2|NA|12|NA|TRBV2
TGTGCCAGCACCGGGGCTAACTATGGCTACACCTTC
CASTGANYGYTF
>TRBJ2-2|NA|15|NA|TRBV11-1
TGTGCCAGCAGCCAGGGGGGAATTAACACCGGGGAGCTGTTTTTT
CASSQGGINTGELFF
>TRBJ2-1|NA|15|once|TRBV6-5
TGTGCCAGCAGTTACGGGCGGGGGCCGGGCAATGAGCAGTTCTTC
CASSYGRGPGNEQFF
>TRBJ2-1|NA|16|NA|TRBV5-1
TGCGCCAGCAGCTTGGTGGTCGGCCAGGGGCACAATGAGCAGTTCTTC
CASSLVVGQGHNEQFF
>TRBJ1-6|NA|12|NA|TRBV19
TGTGCCAGTAGCGAAGAGAATTCACCCCTCCACTTT
CASSEENSPLHF
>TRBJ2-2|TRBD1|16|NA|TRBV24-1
TGTGCCACCAGTGATCGGACAGGGGCGAACACCGGGGAGCTGTTTTTT
CATSDRTGANTGELFF
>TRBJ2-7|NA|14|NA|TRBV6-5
TGTGCCAGCACTAAGACTAGAAATTCCTACGAGCAGTACTTC
CASTKTRNSYEQYF
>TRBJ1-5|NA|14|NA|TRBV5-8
TGTGCCAGCAGCAAGGGACTTCTCAATCAGCCCCAGCATTTT
CASSKGLLNQPQHF
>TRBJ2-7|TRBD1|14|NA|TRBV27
TGTGCCAGCAGTTTAAGGACAGGGGGCTGGGAGCAGTACTTC
CASSLRTGGWEQYF
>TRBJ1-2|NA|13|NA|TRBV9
TGTGCCAGCAGCATGGGACTGACTATCGGCTACACCTTC
CASSMGLTIGYTF
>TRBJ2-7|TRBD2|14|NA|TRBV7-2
TGTGCCAGCAGCCCGAGACTAGCGGGAGATGGGCAGTACTTC
CASSPRLAGDGQYF
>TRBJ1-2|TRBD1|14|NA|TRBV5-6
TGTGCCAGCAGATCGGAGGACAGGCTGGATGGCTACACCTTC
CASRSEDRLDGYTF
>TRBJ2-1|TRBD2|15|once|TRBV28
TGTGCCAGCAGTGCCCGGCGGGGGGGCAACAATGAGCAGTTCTTC
CASSARRGGNNEQFF
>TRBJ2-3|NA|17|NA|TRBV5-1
TGCGCCAGCAGCCGGATGGGGAGTCGCCCGGGCACAGATACGCAGTATTTT
CASSRMGSRPGTDTQYF
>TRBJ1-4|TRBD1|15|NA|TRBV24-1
TGTGCCACCAGTGGGCTAACAGGGGCTGGTGAAAAACTGTTTTTT
CATSGLTGAGEKLFF
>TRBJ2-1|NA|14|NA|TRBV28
TGTGCCAGCAGTACTGCCCCCGGGGTCAATGAGCAGTTCTTC
CASSTAPGVNEQFF
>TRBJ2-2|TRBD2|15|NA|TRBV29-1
TGCAGCGCCAATAGCGGGGGGGCCGGCACCGGGGAGCTGTTTTTT
CSANSGGAGTGELFF
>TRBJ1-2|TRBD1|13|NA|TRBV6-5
TGTGCCAGCAGTAAGGGACAGCCCTATGGCTACACCTTC
CASSKGQPYGYTF
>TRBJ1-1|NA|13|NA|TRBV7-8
TGTGCCAGCAGGAGAGGGGGGAACACTGAAGCTTTCTTT
CASRRGGNTEAFF
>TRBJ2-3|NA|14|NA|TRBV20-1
TGCAGTGCTAGTAGAGCGGAGGAGGAAGATACGCAGTATTTT
CSASRAEEEDTQYF
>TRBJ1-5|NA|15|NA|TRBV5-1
TGCGCCAGCAGCGAGGGGGACGTCCCCACTCAGCCCCAGCATTTT
CASSEGDVPTQPQHF
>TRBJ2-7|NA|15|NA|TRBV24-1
TGTGCCACCAGTGAGTTCCCGTCGGGGTCCTACGAGCAGTACTTC
CATSEFPSGSYEQYF
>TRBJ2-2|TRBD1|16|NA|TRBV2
TGTGCCAGCAGTGATTTGGACAGGCGGGACACCGGGGAGCTGTTTTTT
CASSDLDRRDTGELFF
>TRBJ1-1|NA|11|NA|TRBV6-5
TGTGCCAGCAGCCGGAACACTGAAGCTTTCTTT
CASSRNTEAFF
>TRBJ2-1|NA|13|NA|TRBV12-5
TGTGCTAGTGGCCCTAATTCCTACAATGAGCAGTTCTTC
CASGPNSYNEQFF
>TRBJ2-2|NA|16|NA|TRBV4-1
TGCGCCAGCAGCCAAGATAGGGGTTTTGTGTCTGGGGAGCTGTTTTTT
CASSQDRGFVSGELFF